This T cell receptor beta chain was obtained from a study of blood T cells in healthy people across ages. This clonotype was seen repeatedly, ten times or more. Antigen: not known. V lost 4 bases, J lost 6 bases, and 18 bases lay in between. The CDR3 contains 15 residues. Germline CDR1 is MGHRA and CDR2 is YSYEKL. Study-level findings and limits: Possibly confounding the expanded clonotype changes was the fact that donor CMV status was unknown. TCR beta diversity per million T cells fell roughly linearly with age.

Primers used in a second PCR of roughly 6 to 11 cycles were a sample-barcoded 5' primer and a J-beta primer mix. TCRdb used MiXCR to reprocess the 5' RACE reads, holding one entry per CDR3 protein. This table has roughly 700,000 distinct CDR3 sequences, about 30% appearing once. Sample donors were healthy Caucasian individuals that came from Russia, aged about 6 to 95. Every donor gave 8 to 10 milliliters of peripheral blood. The TCR comes from a woman older than 75 in good health. Sequencing used blood. J is TRBJ1-2 and V is TRBV4-1; D is possibly TRBD1 (6 bases). CDR3 protein: CASSLETGPDHGYTF. The CDR3 region has the DNA TGCGCCAGCAGCCTTGAGACAGGTCCAGACCATGGCTACACCTTC.